This note documents a single T cell receptor (beta chain) sequence. The data stem from a study of cytomegalovirus exposure and HLA in healthy donors. Germline-derived CDR1 and CDR2 are KGHSH and LQKENI. This CDR3 is built from 14 residues. V gave up 2 bases and J gave up 5 bases, with 11 bases separating them. It was with 60 Vbeta and 13 Jbeta primers that the PCR ran. Only in-frame clones appear in the TCRdb table, and some are missing; sequencing was by immunoSEQ multiplex PCR. Found here are 95,000 to 150,000 clones, over 70% of them singletons; the top ten hold about 9.1%. Sequences were obtained from PBMCs. The chain has TRBV18 and TRBJ2-3; possible D gene TRBD2, 6 bases. The source is a woman between 45 and 65 years old in good health and CMV-seropositive. The CDR3 is CASSPTLAKDTQYF. The CDR3 DNA reads TGTGCCAGCTCACCAACGCTAGCGAAAGATACGCAGTATTTT.